This T cell receptor beta chain emerged from a study of CD8+CD57+ T cells in acquired aplastic anemia. Study-level findings and limits: Controls did not differ significantly from patients in CD8+ Simpson's diversity. A set of 25 to 35 CD8+ CDR3 sequences was shared between patients and controls, and these sequences appeared highly expressed in patients.

This clonotype was recorded many times. Its antigen is undetermined. Patients sequenced had flow cytometry evidence of CD8+CD57+ cell expansion. Diagnosis of severe acquired aplastic anemia applied to all patients. Blood samples were obtained from patients who had received no prior therapy. The use of genomic DNA as template underpinned the TCR beta VDJ and CDR3 profiling. TCRdb passed the reads through MiXCR, listing each CDR3 protein once. The sample includes under 200,000 distinct CDR3 sequences, 45% to 55% seen only once; the top ten take under 35%. Germline CDR1 MNHNS, CDR2 SASEGT. V lost 6 bases to trimming and J lost 3 bases, with 9 bases between them. This CDR3 spans 12 amino acids.

The genes are TRBV6-1 and TRBJ2-7; D is unresolved. The TCR comes from a human donor with aplastic anemia. The sample comprised sorted CD4+, CD8+, or CD8+CD57+ T cells (not recorded which) from PBMCs. CDR3 DNA: TGTGCCAGCAGAAGTAGGTTCTACGAGCAGTACTTC. It encodes CASRSRFYEQYF.